This TCR beta chain was identified during a study of blood T cell repertoires in COVID-19. The CDR3 covers 13 residues. Germline V gene sequence: CDR1 SQVTM, CDR2 ANQGSEA. Trimming left V 5 bases short and J 0 bases short, with 8 bases between. In its sample, this clone was seen many times. Clones were read by immunoSEQ multiplex PCR, and TCRdb kept only the in-frame ones, dropping some. The sample records some 450,000 clones, roughly 90% being singletons. This clonotype was obtained from a man aged 18 to 29 with COVID-19, enrolled during active disease. The source material was peripheral blood. The chain combines TRBV29-1 with TRBJ1-3, with D possibly matching TRBD1 (6 bases). The DNA of the CDR3 is TGCAGCGTTTGGACAGACTCTGGAAACACCATATATTTT. Protein product: CSVWTDSGNTIYF.